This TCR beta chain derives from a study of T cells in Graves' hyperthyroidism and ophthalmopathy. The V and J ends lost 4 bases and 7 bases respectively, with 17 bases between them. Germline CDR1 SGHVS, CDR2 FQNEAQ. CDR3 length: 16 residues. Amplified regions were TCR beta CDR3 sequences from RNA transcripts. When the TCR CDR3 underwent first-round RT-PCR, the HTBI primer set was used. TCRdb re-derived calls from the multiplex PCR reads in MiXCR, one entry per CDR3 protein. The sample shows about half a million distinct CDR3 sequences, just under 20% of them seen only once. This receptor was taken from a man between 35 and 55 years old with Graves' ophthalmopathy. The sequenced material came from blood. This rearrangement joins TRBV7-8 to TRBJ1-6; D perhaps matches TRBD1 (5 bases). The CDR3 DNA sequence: TGTGCCAGCAGCTCTGGGACGGCGGGGCCAAATTCACCCCTCCACTTT. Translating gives CASSSGTAGPNSPLHF.